Only a few counts were recorded for the clone carrying this T cell receptor (beta chain). As yet, its antigen is unknown. Time point denoted: pre-sensitization, week 0. Treatment indicated: therapeutic diphenylcyclopropenone sensitization with weekly scalp DPC. People who gave samples had alopecia, were 18 to 70 years old, and were suitable for DPC. The CDR3 is 13 residues long. Germline V gene sequence: CDR1 SEHNR, CDR2 FQNEAQ (reference sequence). V dropped 2 bases and J dropped 6 bases, with 8 bases sitting between them. This specimen comes from a study of human T cells and chemical hapten exposure. Turning to the study itself: Slight volume differences across pooled libraries mainly accounted for varying per-sample TCR yields. Notes on the study in general: Since the donors had alopecia, their immune response may not be the same as that of healthy people.

Within the library, unique molecular identifiers were attached to each individual cDNA molecule. MiXCR, run by TCRdb on the RACE reads, gives a single entry per CDR3 protein. This sample has 200,000 to 300,000 distinct CDR3 sequences, with around 9.3% found just once. The gene calls are TRBV7-9 and TRBJ2-1; D is unclear. Here the sequenced sample was whole blood, taken in connection with sensitization to the hapten diphenylcyclopropenone (DPC). The origin of this receptor is a middle-aged woman with alopecia areata. Some clones in this sample may be carry-over from other donors' samples. This CDR3 is CASSLLNGNEQFF. In DNA form, the CDR3 reads TGTGCCAGCAGCTTATTGAACGGCAATGAGCAGTTCTTC.